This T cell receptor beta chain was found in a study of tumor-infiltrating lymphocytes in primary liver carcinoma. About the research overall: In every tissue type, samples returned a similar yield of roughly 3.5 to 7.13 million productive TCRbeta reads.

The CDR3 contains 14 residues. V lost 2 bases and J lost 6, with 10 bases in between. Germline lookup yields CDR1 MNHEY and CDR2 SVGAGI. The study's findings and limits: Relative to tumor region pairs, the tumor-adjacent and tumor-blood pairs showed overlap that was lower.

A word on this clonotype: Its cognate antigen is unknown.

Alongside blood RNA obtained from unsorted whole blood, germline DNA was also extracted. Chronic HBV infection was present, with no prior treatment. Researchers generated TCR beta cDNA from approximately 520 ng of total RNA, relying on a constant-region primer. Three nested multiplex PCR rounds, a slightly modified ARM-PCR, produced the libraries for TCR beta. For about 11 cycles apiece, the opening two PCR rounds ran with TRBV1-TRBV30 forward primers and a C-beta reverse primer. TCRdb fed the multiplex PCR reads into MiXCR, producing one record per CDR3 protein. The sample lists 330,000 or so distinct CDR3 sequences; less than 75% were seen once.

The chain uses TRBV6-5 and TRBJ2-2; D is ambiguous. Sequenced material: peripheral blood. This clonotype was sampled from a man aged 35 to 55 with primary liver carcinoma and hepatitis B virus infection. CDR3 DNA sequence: TGTGCCAGCAGTTACGCGTATGACGCCGGGGAGCTGTTTTTT. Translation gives CASSYAYDAGELFF.